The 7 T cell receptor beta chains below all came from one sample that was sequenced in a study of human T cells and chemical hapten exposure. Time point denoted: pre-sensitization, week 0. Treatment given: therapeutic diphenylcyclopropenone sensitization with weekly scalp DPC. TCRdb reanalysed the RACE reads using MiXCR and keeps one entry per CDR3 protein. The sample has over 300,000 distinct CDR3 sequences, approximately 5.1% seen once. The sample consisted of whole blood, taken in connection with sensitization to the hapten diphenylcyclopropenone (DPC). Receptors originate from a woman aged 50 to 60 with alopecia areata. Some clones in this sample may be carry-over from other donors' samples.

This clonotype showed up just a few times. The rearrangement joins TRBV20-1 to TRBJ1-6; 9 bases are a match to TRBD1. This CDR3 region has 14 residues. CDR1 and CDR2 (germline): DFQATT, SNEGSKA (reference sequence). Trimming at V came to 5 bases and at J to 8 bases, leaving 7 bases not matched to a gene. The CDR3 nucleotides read TGCAGTGCTGGACGACAGGGGGGGTATTCACCCCTCCACTTT. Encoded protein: CSAGRQGGYSPLHF.

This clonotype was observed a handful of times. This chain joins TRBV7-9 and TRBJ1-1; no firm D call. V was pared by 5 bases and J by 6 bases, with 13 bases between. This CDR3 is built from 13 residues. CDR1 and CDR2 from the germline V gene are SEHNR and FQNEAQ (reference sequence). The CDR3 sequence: CASSPPGGAEAFF. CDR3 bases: TGTGCCAGCAGCCCCCCGGGAGGCGCTGAAGCTTTCTTT.

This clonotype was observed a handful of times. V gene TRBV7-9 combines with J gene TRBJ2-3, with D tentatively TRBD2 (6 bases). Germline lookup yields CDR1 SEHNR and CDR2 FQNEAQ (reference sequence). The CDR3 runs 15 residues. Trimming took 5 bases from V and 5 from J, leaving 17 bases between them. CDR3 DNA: TGTGCCAGCAGCGGGAGACTAGACCATCAAGATACGCAGTATTTT. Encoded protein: CASSGRLDHQDTQYF.

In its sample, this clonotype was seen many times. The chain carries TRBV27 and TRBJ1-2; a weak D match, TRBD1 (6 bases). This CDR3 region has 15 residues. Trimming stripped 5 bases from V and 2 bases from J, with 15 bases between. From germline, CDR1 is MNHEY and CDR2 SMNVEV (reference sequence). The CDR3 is CASSRGRGSNYGYTF. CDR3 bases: TGTGCCAGCAGTCGCGGAAGGGGGTCCAACTATGGCTACACCTTC.

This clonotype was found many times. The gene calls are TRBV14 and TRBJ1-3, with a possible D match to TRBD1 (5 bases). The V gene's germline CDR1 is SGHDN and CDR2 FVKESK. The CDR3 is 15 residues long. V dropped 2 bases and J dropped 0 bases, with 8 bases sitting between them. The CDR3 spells CASSQIGGSGNTIYF. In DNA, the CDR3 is TGTGCCAGCAGCCAAATTGGGGGCTCTGGAAACACCATATATTTT. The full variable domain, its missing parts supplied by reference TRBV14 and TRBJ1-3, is EAGVTQFPSHSVIEKGQTVTLRCDPISGHDNLYWYRRVMGKEIKFLLHFVKESKQDESGMPNNRFLAERTGGTYSTLKVQPAELEDSGVYFCASSQIGGSGNTIYFGEGSWLTVV.

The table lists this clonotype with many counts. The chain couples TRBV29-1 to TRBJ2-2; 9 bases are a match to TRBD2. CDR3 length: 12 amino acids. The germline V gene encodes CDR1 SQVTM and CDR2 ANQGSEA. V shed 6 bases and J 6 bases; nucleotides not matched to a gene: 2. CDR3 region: CSVWTSAGELFF. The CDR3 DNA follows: TGCAGCGTATGGACTAGCGCCGGGGAGCTGTTTTTT.

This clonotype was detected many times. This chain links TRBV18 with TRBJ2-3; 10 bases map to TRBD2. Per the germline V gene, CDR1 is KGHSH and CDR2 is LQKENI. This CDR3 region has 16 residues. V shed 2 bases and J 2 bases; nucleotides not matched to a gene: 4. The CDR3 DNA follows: TGTGCCAGCTCACCAATCGGACTAGCGGTCACAGATACGCAGTATTTT. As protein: CASSPIGLAVTDTQYF.